The 3 T cell receptor beta chains reported below all come from one sample, sequenced in a study of T cells after yellow fever vaccination. Each CDR3 protein is one row after TCRdb ran MiXCR on the 5' RACE reads. The sample has around 610,000 distinct CDR3 sequences, approximately 15% seen once. The starting material was PBMCs, obtained on the day of the yellow fever booster vaccination. Receptor source: a man younger than 40 who received the YFV17D yellow fever vaccine.

The chain joins TRBV27 to TRBJ2-7; D possibly corresponds to TRBD2 (5 bases). The V end lost 5 bases, the J end lost 0 bases, and 14 bases lay between the germline ends. The CDR3 is 15 residues long. Per germline, CDR1 MNHEY and CDR2 SMNVEV (reference sequence). The CDR3 DNA is TGTGCCAGCAGTAAATTAGCGTTGAGCTCCTACGAGCAGTACTTC. This gives the protein CASSKLALSSYEQYF.

This clonotype was seen a few times. The V gene is TRBV20-1, the J gene TRBJ2-1, with D unresolved. The V gene's germline CDR1 is DFQATT and CDR2 SNEGSKA (reference sequence). With 0 bases removed from V and 6 bases from J, the gap between germline ends came to 6 bases. CDR3 length equals 12 residues. The CDR3 spells CSARDVVNEQFF. CDR3 DNA sequence: TGCAGTGCTAGAGACGTAGTCAATGAGCAGTTCTTC.

This chain connects TRBV9 to TRBJ2-7, with 8 bases matching TRBD2. Germline V gene sequence: CDR1 SGDLS, CDR2 YYNGEE. V was pared by 1 base and J by 4 bases, with 4 bases of the junction left unmatched. The CDR3 is 14 amino acids. DNA of the CDR3: TGTGCCAGCAGCGTAACTAGCGGACGGTACGAGCAGTACTTC. This encodes CASSVTSGRYEQYF.